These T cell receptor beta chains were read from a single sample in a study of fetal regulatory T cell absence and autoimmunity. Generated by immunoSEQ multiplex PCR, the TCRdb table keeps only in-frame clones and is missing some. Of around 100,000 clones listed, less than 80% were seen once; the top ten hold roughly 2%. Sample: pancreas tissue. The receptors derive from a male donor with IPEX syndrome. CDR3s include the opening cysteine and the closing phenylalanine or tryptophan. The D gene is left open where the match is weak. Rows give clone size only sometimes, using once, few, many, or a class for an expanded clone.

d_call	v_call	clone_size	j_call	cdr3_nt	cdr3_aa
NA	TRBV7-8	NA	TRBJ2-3	TGTGCCAGCAGCTTAGTGGGGTCGGATACGCAGTATTTT	CASSLVGSDTQYF
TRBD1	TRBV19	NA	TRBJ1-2	TGTGCCAGCAATATCTTCGGACAGGGAGGCTATGGCTACACCTTC	CASNIFGQGGYGYTF
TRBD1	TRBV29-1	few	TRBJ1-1	TGCAGCGTTCGGACAGGGAACACTGAAGCTTTCTTT	CSVRTGNTEAFF
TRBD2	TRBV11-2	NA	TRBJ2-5	TGTGCCAGCAGCTGGACTAGCGGGGGGGAAGAGACCCAGTACTTC	CASSWTSGGEETQYF
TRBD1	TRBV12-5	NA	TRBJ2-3	TGTGCTAGTGGTGATAAAAAGGGACAGGGGGCGATCCTAGCCTCTAGCACAGATACGCAGTATTTT	CASGDKKGQGAILASSTDTQYF
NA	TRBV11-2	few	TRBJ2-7	TGTGCCAGCAGCTTAGAATGGGGGGCTAACTACGAGCAGTACTTC	CASSLEWGANYEQYF
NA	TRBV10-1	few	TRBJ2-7	TGCGCCAGCAGTGAGTCAGAGTACGAGCAGTACTTC	CASSESEYEQYF
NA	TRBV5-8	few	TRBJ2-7	TGTGCCAGCAGCTTGGGGGGGTACGAGCAGTACTTC	CASSLGGYEQYF
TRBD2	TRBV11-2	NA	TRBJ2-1	TGTGCCAGCAGCTTAGAGGGACTAGCGGTATACAATGAGCAGTTCTTC	CASSLEGLAVYNEQFF
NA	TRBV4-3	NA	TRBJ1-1	TGCGCCAGCAGCCAAGATTCCAACGGGCCCTCGGCTGAAGCTTTCTTT	CASSQDSNGPSAEAFF